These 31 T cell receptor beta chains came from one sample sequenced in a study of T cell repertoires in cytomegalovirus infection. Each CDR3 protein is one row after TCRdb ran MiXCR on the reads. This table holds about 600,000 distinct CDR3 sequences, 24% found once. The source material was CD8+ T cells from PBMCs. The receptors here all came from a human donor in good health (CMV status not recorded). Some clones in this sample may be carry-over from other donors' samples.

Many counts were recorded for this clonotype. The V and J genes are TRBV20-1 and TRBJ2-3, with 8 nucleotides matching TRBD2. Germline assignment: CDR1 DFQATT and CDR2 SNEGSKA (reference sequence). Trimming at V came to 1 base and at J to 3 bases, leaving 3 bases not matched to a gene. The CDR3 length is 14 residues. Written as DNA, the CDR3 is TGCAGTGCTAGAGCCCAGCGGGGGACAGATACGCAGTATTTT. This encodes CSARAQRGTDTQYF.

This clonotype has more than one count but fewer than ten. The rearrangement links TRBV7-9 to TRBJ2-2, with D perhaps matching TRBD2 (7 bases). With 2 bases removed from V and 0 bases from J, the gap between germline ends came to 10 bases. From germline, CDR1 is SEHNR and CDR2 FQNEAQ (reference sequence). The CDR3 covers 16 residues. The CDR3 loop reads CASSLRGGANTGELFF. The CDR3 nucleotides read TGTGCCAGCAGCTTACGCGGGGGCGCGAACACCGGGGAGCTGTTTTTT.

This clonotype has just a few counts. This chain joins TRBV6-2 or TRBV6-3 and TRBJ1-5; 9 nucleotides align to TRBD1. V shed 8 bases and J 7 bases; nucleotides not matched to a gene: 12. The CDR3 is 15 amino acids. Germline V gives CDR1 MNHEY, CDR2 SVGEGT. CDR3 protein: CASCPGTGIWQPQHF. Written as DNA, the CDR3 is TGTGCCAGCTGTCCCGGGACAGGGATTTGGCAGCCCCAGCATTTT.

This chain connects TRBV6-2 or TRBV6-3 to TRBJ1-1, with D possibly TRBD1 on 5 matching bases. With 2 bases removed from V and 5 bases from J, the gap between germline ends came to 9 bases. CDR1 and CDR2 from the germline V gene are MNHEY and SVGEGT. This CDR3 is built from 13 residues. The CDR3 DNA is TGTGCCAGCAGTTACGCAAGGGGAACTGAAGCTTTCTTT. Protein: CASSYARGTEAFF.

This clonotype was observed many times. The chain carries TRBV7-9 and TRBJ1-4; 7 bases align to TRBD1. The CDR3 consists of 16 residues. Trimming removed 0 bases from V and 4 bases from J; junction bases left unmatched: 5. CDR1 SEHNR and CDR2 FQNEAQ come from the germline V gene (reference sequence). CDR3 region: CASSLADRALNEKLFF. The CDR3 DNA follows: TGTGCCAGCAGCTTAGCCGACAGGGCCCTTAATGAAAAACTGTTTTTT.

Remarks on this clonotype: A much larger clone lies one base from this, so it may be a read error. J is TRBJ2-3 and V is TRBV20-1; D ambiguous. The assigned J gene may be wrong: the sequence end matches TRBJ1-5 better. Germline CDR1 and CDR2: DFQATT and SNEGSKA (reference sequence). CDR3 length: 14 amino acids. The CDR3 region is CSASPETRQDTQHF. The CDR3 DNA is TGCAGTGCTAGCCCTGAGACTAGACAAGATACGCAGCATTTT.

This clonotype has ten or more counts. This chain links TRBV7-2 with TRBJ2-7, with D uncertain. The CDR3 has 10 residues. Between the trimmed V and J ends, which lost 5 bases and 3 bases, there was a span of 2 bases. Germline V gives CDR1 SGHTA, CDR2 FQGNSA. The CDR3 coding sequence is TGTGCCAGCAGCGACTACGAGCAGTACTTC. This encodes CASSDYEQYF.

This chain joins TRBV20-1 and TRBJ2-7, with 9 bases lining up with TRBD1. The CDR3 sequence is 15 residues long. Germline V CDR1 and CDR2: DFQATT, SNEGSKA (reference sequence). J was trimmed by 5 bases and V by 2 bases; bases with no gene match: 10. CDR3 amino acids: CSARWTGVGRDEQYF. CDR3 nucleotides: TGCAGTGCTAGATGGACAGGGGTCGGTCGCGACGAGCAGTACTTC.

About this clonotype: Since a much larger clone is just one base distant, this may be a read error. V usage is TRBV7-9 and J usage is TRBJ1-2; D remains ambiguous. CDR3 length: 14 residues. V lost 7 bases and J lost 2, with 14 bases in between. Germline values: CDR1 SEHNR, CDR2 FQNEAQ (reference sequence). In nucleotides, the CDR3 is TGTGCCAGCAACCAAACCGATTCGAACTATGGCTACACCTTC. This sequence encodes CASNQTDSNYGYTF.

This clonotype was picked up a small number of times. The CDR3 nucleotides read TGTGCCAGCAGCTTAAGTCTGGGGGCCTATAGCAATCAGCCCCAGCATTTT. This sequence encodes CASSLSLGAYSNQPQHF. The V call is TRBV7-2, the J call TRBJ1-5; D is perhaps TRBD1 (6 bases). Per germline, CDR1 SGHTA and CDR2 FQGNSA. The CDR3 is 17 amino acids. Trimming took off 2 bases at V and 0 bases at J, with 14 bases between the two ends.

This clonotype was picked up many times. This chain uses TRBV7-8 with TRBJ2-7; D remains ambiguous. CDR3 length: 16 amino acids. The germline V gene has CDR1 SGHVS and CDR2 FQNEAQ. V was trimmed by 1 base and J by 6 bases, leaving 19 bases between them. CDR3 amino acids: CASSLDGIGQGGEQYF. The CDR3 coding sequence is TGTGCCAGCAGCTTAGACGGTATAGGGCAAGGCGGCGAGCAGTACTTC.

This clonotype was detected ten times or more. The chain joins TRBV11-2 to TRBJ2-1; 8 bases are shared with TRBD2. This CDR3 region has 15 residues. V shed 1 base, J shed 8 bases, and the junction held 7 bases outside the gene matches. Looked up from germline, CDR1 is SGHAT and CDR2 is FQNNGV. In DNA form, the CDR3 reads TGTGCCAGCAGCTTAGCACTAGCGGCGCGGGATGAGCAGTTCTTC. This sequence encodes CASSLALAARDEQFF.

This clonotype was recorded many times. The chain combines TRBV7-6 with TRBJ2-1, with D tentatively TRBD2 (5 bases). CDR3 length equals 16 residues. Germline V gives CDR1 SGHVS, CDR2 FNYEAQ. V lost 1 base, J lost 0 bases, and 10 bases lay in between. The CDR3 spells CASSLDPGTSYNEQFF. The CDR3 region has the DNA TGTGCCAGCAGCTTAGATCCGGGAACCTCCTACAATGAGCAGTTCTTC.

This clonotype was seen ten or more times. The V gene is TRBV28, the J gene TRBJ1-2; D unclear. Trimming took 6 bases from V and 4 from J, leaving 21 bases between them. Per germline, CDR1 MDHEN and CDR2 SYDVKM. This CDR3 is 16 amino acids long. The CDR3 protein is CASRNPRVPRAYGYTF. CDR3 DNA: TGTGCCAGCAGAAACCCTCGGGTTCCTCGCGCCTATGGCTACACCTTC.

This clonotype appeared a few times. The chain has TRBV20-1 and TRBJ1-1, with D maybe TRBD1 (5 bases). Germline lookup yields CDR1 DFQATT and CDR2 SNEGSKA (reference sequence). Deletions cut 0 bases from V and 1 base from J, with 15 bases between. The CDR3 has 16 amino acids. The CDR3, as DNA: TGCAGTGCTAGAGATTGGGGCGGACTTCAGAACACTGAAGCTTTCTTT. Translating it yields CSARDWGGLQNTEAFF.

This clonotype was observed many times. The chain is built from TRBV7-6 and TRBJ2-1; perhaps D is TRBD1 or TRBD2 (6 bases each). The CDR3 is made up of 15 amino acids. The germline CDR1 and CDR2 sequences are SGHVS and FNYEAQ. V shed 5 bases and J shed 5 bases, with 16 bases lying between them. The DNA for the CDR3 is TGTGCCAGCAGCACACCGTTAGGGGGGCACAATGAGCAGTTCTTC. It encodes CASSTPLGGHNEQFF.

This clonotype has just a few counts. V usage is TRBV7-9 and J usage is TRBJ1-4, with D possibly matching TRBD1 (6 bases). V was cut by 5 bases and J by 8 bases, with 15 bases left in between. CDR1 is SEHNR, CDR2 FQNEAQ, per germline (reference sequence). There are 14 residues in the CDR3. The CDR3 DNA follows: TGTGCCAGCAGCACCGACAGGACGCGCGAAAAACTGTTTTTT. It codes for CASSTDRTREKLFF.

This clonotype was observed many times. CDR3 residues: CASSSVGGGDRGELFF. The DNA for the CDR3 is TGTGCCAGCAGCTCAGTTGGTGGCGGGGATCGCGGGGAGCTGTTTTTT. The chain combines TRBV28 with TRBJ2-2, with D possibly matching TRBD2 (6 bases). The CDR3 loop spans 16 amino acids. The V end lost 6 bases, the J end lost 7 bases, and 21 bases lay between the germline ends. Germline CDR1 is MDHEN and CDR2 is SYDVKM.

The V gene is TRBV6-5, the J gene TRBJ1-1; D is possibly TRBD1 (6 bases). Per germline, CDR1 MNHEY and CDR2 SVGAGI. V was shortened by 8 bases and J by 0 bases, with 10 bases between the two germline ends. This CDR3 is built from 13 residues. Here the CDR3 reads CASLRDMNTEAFF. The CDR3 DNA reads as TGTGCCAGCCTAAGGGACATGAACACTGAAGCTTTCTTT.

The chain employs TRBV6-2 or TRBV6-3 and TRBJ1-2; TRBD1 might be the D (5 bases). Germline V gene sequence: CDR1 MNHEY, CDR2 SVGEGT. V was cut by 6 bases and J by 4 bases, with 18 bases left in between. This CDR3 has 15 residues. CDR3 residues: CASSPGRAASYGYTF. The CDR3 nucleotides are TGTGCCAGCAGCCCAGGGAGGGCCGCTTCCTATGGCTACACCTTC.

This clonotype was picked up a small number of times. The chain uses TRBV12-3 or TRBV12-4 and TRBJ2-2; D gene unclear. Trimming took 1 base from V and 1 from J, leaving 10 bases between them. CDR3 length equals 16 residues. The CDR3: CASSLGGKLNTGELFF. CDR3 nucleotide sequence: TGTGCCAGCAGTTTAGGGGGAAAGCTGAACACCGGGGAGCTGTTTTTT.

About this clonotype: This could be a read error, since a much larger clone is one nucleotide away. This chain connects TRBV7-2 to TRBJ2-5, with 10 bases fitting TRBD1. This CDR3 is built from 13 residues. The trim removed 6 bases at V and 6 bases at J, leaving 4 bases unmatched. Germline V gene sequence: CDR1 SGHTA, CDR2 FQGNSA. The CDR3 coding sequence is TGTGCCAGCAGTGACAGGGGGCTTAAGACCCAGTACTTC. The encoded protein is CASSDRGLKTQYF. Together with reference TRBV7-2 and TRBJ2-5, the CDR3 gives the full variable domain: GAGVSQSPSNKVTEKGKDVELRCDPISGHTALYWYRQSLGQGLEFLIYFQGNSAPDKSGLPSDRFSAERTGGSVSTLTIQRTQQEDSAVYLCASSDRGLKTQYFGPGTRLLVL.

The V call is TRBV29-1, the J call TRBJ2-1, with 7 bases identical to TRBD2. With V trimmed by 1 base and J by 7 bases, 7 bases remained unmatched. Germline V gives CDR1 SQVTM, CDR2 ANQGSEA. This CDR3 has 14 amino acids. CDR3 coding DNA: TGCAGCGTTGAAGGCGGGGGTCTCGGGAATGAGCAGTTCTTC. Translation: CSVEGGGLGNEQFF.

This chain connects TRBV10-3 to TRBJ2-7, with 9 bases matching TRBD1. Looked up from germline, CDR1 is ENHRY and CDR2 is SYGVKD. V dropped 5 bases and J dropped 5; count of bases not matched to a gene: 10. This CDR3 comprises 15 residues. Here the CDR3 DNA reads TGTGCCATCAGTAACCCGGGACAGGGTAACCACGAGCAGTACTTC. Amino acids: CAISNPGQGNHEQYF.

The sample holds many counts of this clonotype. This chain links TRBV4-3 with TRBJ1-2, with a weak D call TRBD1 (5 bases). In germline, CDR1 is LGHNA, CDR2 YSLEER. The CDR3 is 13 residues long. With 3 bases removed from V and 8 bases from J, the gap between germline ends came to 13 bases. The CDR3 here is CASSQAWDRGYTF. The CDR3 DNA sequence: TGCGCCAGCAGCCAGGCCTGGGACCGAGGCTACACCTTC.

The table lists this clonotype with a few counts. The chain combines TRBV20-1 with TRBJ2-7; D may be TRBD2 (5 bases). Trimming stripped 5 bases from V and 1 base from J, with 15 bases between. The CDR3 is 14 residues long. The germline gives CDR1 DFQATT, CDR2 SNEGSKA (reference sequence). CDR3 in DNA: TGCAGTGCTTCCGCCGAGGGCAGTTCCTACGAGCAGTACGTC. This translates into CSASAEGSSYEQYV.

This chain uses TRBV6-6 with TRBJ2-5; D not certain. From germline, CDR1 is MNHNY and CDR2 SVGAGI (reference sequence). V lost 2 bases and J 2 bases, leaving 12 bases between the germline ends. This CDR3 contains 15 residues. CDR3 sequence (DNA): TGTGCCAGCAGTTACAGGTCAGACCTTCAAGAGACCCAGTACTTC. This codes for CASSYRSDLQETQYF.

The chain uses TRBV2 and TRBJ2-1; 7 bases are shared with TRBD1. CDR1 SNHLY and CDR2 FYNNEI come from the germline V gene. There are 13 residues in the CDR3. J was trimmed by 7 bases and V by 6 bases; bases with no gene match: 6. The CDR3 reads CASSQTGINEQFF. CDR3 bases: TGTGCCAGCAGCCAGACAGGGATAAATGAGCAGTTCTTC.

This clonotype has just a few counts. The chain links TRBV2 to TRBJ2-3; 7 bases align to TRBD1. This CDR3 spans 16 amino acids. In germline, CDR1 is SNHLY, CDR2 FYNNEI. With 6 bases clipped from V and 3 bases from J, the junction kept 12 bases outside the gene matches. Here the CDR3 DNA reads TGTGCCAGCAGCGGACAGGCTAGAGAGACGACAGATACGCAGTATTTT. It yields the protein CASSGQARETTDTQYF.

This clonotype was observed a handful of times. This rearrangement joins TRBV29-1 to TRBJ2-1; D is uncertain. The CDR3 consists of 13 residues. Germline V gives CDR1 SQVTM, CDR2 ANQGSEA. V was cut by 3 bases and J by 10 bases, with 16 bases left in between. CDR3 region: CSVDSISDMEQFF. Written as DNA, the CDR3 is TGCAGCGTTGACTCGATATCGGATATGGAGCAGTTCTTC.

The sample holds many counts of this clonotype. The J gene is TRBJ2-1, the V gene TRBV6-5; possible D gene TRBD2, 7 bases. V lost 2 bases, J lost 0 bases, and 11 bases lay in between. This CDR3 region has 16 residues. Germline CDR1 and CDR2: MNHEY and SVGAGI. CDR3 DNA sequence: TGTGCCAGCAGTTACGACGGGGGGCCCTCCTACAATGAGCAGTTCTTC. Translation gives CASSYDGGPSYNEQFF.